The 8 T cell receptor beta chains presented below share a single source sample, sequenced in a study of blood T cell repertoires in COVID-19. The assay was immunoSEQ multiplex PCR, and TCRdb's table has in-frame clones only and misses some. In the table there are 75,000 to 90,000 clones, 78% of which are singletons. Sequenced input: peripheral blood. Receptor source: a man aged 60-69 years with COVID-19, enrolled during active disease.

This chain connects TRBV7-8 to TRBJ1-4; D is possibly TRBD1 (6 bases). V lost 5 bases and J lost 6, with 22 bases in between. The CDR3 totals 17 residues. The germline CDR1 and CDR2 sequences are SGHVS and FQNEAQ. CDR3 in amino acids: CASSRVVAGDLDEKLFF. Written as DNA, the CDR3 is TGTGCCAGCAGCCGGGTGGTGGCAGGGGATTTGGATGAAAAACTGTTTTTT. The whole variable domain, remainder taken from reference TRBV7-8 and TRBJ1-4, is GAGVSQSPRYKVAKRGQDVALRCDPISGHVSLFWYQQALGQGPEFLTYFQNEAQLDKSGLPSDRFFAERPEGSVSTLKIQRTQQEDSAVYLCASSRVVAGDLDEKLFFGSGTQLSVL.

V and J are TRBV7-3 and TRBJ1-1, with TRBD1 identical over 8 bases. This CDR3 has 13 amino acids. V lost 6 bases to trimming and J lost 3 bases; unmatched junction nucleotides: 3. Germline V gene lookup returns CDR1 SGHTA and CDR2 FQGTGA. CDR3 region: CASSGQGYTEAFF. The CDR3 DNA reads TGTGCCAGCAGTGGACAGGGATACACTGAAGCTTTCTTT.

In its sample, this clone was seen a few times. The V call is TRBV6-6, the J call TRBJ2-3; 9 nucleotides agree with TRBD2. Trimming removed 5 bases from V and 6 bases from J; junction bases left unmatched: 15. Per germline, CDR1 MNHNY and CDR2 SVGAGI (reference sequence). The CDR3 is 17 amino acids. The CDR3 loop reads CASSPAVAGVQGDTQYF. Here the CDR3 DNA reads TGTGCCAGCAGTCCGGCAGTAGCGGGGGTCCAGGGTGATACGCAGTATTTT.

The CDR3 sequence is CASSYPQGAHEQYF. The CDR3 DNA reads as TGTGCCAGCAGTTACCCACAGGGGGCCCACGAGCAGTACTTC. The chain combines TRBV6-2 or TRBV6-3 with TRBJ2-7; TRBD1 aligns across 9 bases. Trimming at V came to 2 bases and at J to 5 bases, leaving 4 bases not matched to a gene. CDR1 and CDR2 from the germline V gene are MNHEY and SVGEGT. This CDR3 is 14 amino acids long.

DNA for the CDR3: TGTGCCAGTAGTCCCCGTCTGGGGGGTACTCCCTACGAGCAGTACTTC. As protein: CASSPRLGGTPYEQYF. The gene calls are TRBV19 and TRBJ2-7; perhaps TRBD2 as D (6 bases). Germline V gives CDR1 LNHDA, CDR2 SQIVND (reference sequence). V lost 5 bases, J lost 2 bases, and 19 bases lay in between. This CDR3 is built from 16 residues.

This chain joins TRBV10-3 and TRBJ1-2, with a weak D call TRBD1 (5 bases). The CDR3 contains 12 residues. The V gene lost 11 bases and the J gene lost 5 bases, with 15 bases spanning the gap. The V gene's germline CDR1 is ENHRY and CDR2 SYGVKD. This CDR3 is CALQGDRYGYTF. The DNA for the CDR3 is TGTGCCCTTCAAGGGGATAGGTATGGCTACACCTTC.

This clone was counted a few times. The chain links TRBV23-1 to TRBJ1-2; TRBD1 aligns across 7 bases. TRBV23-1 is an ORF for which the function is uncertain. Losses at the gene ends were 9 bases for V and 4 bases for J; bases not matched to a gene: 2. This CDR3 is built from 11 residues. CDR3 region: CARGTVYGYTF. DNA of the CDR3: TGCGCCAGAGGGACAGTCTATGGCTACACCTTC.

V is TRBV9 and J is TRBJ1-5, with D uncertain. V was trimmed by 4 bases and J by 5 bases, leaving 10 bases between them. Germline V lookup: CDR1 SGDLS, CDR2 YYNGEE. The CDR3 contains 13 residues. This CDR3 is CASSLTPYQPQHF. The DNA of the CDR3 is TGTGCCAGCAGCCTGACACCTTATCAGCCCCAGCATTTT. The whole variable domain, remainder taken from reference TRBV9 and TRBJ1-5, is DSGVTQTPKHLITATGQRVTLRCSPRSGDLSVYWYQQSLDQGLQFLIQYYNGEERAKGNILERFSAQQFPDLHSELNLSSLELGDSALYFCASSLTPYQPQHFGDGTRLSIL.